This TCR beta chain was recorded in a study of shared clonotypes between healthy human individuals. Assay: immunoSEQ multiplex PCR; the TCRdb copy retains only in-frame clones and omits some. Of approximately 1.4 million clones listed, around 98% were seen once; the top ten hold about 0.45%. Deletions cut 4 bases from V and 11 bases from J, with 15 bases between. This CDR3 has 13 residues. From germline, CDR1 is LNHDA and CDR2 SQIVND (reference sequence). The sample comprised naive CD4+ T cells sorted from blood. Subset: CD45RA+ positively selected. The J gene is TRBJ2-1, the V gene TRBV19; possibly TRBD2 for D (6 bases). This receptor was obtained from a man younger than 45 in good health. CDR3 amino acids: CASSTEAAGQQFF. CDR3 nucleotides: TGTGCCAGTAGTACCGAGGCAGCGGGCCAGCAGTTCTTC.